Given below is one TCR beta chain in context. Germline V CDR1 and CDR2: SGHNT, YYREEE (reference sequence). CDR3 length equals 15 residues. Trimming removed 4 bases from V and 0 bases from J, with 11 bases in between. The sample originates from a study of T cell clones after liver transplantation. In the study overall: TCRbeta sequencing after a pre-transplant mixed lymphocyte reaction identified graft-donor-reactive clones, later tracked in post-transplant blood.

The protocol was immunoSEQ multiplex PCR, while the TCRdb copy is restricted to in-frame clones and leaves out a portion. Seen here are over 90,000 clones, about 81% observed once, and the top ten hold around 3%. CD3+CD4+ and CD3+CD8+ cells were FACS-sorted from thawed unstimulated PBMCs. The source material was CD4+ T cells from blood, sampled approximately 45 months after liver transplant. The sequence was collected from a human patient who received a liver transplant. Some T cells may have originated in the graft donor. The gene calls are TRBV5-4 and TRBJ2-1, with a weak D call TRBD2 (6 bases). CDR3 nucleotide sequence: TGTGCCAGCAGCCAGGGAGGACCCTCCTACAATGAGCAGTTCTTC. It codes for CASSQGGPSYNEQFF.